This TCR beta chain was captured by sequencing in a study of PD-L1 blockade in urothelial cancer. At the level of the study: Intravenous atezolizumab, 1,200 mg every 3 weeks, was begun by patients around 2014. General study points: Better survival was predicted by below-median pretreatment blood TCR clonality. Those with durable benefit had larger increases in tumor-associated blood clones at 3 weeks.

Spike-ins of synthetic TCR analog templates went into each PCR. TCRdb's table, derived via immunoSEQ multiplex PCR, lists solely in-frame clones and lacks some. The table has fewer than 25,000 clones, about 83% seen once; the top ten hold roughly 3%. As to this clone: What it binds is not known.

The CDR3 contains 16 residues. V dropped 4 bases and J dropped 4; count of bases not matched to a gene: 7. Germline loops: CDR1 SGHTA, CDR2 FQGTGA. This material consisted of PBMCs, taken around atezolizumab (anti-PD-L1) treatment. The receptor was derived from a man aged 50-60 years with urothelial cancer. The V gene is TRBV7-3, the J gene TRBJ2-6, with 7 bases that match TRBD1. The CDR3 DNA sequence: TGTGCCAGCAGCTCCCCCCAAGGGGGCGGGGCCAACGTCCTGACTTTC. Translating gives CASSSPQGGGANVLTF.